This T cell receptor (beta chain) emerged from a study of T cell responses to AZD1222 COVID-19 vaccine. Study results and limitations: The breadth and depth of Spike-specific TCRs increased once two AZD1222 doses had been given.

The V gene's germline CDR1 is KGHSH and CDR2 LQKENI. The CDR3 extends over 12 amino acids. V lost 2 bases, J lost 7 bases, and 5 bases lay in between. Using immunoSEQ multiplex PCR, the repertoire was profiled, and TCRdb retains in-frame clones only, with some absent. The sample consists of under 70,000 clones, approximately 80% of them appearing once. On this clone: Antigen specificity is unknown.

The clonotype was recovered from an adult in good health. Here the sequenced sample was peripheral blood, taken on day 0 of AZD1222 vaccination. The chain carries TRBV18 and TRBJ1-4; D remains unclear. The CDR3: CASSPWGEKLFF. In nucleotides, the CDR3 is TGTGCCAGCTCACCATGGGGTGAAAAACTGTTTTTT.